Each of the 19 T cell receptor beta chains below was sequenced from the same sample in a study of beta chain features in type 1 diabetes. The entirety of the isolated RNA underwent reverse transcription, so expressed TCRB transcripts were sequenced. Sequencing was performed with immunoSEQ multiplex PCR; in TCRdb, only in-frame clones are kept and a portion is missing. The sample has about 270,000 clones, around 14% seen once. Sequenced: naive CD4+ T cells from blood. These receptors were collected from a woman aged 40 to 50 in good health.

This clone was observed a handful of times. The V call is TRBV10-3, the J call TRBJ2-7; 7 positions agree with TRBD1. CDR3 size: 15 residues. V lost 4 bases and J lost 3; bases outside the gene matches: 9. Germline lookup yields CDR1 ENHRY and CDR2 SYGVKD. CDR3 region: CAISVVGTDSYEQYF. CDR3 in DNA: TGTGCCATCAGTGTGGTGGGGACAGATAGCTACGAGCAGTACTTC.

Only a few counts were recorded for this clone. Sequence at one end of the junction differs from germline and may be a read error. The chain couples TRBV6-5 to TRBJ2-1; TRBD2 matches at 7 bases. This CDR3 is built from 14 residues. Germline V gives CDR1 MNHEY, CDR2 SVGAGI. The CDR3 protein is CASSDRDYGNGQFF. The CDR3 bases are TGTGCCAGCAGTGACCGGGACTACGGGAATGGGCAGTTCTTC.

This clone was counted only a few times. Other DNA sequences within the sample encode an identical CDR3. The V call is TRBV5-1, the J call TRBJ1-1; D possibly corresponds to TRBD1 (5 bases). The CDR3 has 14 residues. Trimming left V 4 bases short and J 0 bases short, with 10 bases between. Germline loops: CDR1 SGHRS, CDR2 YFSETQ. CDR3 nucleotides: TGCGCCAGCAGCCTGTCCAGGGTGAACACTGAAGCTTTCTTT. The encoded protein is CASSLSRVNTEAFF.

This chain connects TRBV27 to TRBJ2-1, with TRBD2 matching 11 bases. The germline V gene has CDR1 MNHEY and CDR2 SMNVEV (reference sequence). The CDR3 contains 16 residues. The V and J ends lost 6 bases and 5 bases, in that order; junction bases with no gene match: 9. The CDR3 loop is CASRSSGTSGNNEQFF. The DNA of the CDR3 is TGTGCCAGCAGATCATCCGGGACTAGCGGAAACAATGAGCAGTTCTTC.

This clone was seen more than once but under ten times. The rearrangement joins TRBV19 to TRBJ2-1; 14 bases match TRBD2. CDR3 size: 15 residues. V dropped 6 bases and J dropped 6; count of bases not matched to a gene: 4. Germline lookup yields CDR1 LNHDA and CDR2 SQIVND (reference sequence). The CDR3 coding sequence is TGTGCCAGTAGCGCGACTAGCGGGGGGGCCAATGAGCAGTTCTTC. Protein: CASSATSGGANEQFF. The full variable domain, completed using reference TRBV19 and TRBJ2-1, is DGGITQSPKYLFRKEGQNVTLSCEQNLNHDAMYWYRQDPGQGLRLIYYSQIVNDFQKGDIAEGYSVSREKKESFPLTVTSAQKNPTAFYLCASSATSGGANEQFFGPGTRLTVL.

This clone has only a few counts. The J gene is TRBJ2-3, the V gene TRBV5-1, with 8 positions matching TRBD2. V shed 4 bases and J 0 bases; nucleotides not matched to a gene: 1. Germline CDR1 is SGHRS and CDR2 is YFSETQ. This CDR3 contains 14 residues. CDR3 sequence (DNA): TGCGCCAGCAGCCCTAGCGGGAGCACAGATACGCAGTATTTT. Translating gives CASSPSGSTDTQYF. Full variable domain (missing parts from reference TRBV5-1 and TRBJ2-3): KAGVTQTPRYLIKTRGQQVTLSCSPISGHRSVSWYQQTPGQGLQFLFEYFSETQRNKGNFPGRFSGRQFSNSRSEMNVSTLELGDSALYLCASSPSGSTDTQYFGPGTRLTVL.

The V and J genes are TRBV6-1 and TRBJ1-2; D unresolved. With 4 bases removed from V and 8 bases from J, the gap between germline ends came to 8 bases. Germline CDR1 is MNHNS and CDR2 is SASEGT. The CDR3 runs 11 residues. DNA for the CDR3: TGTGCCAGCAGTGTGGTCGGGGGCTACACCTTC. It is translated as CASSVVGGYTF.

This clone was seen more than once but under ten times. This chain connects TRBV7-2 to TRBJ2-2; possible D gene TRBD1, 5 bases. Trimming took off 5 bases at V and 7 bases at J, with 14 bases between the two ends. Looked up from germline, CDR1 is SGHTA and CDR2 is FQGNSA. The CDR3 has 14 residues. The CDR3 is CASSLGRVSGELFF. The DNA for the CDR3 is TGTGCCAGCAGCCTGGGGCGTGTGAGCGGGGAGCTGTTTTTT.

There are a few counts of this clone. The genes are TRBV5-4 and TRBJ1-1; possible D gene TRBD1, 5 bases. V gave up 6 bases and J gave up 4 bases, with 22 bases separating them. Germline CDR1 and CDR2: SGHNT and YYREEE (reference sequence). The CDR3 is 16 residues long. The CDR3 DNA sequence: TGTGCCAGCACCCTCGAGGGAGGTCAGGGTGGCACTGAAGCTTTCTTT. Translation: CASTLEGGQGGTEAFF.

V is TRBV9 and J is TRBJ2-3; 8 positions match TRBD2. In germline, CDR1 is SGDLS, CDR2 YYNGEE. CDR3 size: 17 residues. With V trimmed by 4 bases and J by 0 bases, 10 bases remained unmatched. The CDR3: CASSPGVAGSSTDTQYF. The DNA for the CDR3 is TGTGCCAGCAGCCCCGGGGTAGCGGGGTCTAGCACAGATACGCAGTATTTT.

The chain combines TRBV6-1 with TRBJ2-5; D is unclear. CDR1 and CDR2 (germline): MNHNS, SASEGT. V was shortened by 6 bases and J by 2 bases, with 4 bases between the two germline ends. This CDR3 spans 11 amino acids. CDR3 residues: CASRQQETQYF. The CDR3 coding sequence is TGTGCCAGCAGACAGCAAGAGACCCAGTACTTC.

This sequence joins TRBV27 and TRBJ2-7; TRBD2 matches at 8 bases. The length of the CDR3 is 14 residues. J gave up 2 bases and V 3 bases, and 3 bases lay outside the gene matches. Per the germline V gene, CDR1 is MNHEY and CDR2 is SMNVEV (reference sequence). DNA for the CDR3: TGTGCCAGCAGTTTGCGGGGGGATACCTACGAGCAGTACTTC. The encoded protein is CASSLRGDTYEQYF.

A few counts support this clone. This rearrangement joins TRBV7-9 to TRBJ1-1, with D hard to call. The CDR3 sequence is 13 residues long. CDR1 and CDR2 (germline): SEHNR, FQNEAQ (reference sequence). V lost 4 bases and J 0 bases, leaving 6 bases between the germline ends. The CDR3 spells CASSSQMNTEAFF. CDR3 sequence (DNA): TGTGCCAGCAGCTCCCAGATGAACACTGAAGCTTTCTTT.

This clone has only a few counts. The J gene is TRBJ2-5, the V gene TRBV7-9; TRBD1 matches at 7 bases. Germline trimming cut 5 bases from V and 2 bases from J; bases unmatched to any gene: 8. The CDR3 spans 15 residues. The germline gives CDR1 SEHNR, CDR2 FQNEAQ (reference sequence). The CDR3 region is CASSMDRQIQETQYF. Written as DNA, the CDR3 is TGTGCCAGCAGCATGGACAGGCAAATTCAAGAGACCCAGTACTTC. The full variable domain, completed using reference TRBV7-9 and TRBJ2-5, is DTGVSQNPRHKITKRGQNVTFRCDPISEHNRLYWYRQTLGQGPEFLTYFQNEAQLEKSRLLSDRFSAERPKGSFSTLEIQRTEQGDSAMYLCASSMDRQIQETQYFGPGTRLLVL.

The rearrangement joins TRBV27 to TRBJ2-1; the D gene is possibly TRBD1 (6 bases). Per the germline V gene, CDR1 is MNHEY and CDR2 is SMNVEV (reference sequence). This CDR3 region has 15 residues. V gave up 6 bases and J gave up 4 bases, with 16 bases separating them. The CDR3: CASSRGRGVYNEQFF. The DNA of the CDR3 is TGTGCCAGCAGCCGGGGCAGGGGAGTTTACAATGAGCAGTTCTTC.

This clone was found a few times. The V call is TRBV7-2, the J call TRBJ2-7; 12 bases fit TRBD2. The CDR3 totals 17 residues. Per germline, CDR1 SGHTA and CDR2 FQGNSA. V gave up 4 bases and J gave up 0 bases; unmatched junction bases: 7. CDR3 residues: CASSSGLAGLSSYEQYF. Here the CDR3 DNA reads TGTGCCAGCAGCTCCGGACTAGCGGGGCTTAGCTCCTACGAGCAGTACTTC.

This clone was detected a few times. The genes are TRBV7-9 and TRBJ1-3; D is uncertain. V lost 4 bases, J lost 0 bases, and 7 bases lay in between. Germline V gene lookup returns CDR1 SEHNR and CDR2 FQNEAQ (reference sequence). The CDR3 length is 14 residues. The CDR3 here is CASSSRSSGNTIYF. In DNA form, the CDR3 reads TGTGCCAGCAGCTCGCGTAGCTCTGGAAACACCATATATTTT.

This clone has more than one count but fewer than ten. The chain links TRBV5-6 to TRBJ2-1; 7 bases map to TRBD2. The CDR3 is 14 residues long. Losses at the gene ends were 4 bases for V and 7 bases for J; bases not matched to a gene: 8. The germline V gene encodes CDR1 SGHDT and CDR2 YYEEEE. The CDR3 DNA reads TGTGCCAGCAGCCGGGACCTGCGGGGGAATGAGCAGTTCTTC. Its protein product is CASSRDLRGNEQFF.

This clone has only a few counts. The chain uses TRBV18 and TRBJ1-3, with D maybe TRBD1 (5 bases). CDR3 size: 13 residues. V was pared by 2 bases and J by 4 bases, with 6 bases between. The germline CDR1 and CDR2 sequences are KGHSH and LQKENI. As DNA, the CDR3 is TGTGCCAGCTCACCAGGGGCCGGAAACACCATATATTTT. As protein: CASSPGAGNTIYF.